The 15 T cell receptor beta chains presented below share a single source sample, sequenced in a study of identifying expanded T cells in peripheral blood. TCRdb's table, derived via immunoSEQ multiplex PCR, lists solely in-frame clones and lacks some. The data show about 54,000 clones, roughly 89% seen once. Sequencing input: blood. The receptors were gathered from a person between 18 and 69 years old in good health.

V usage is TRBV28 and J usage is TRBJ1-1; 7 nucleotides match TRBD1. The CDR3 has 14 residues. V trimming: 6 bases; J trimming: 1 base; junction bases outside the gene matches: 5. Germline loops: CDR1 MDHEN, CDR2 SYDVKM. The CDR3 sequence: CASRQNRGNTEAFF. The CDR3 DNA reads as TGTGCCAGCAGGCAAAACAGGGGGAACACTGAAGCTTTCTTT.

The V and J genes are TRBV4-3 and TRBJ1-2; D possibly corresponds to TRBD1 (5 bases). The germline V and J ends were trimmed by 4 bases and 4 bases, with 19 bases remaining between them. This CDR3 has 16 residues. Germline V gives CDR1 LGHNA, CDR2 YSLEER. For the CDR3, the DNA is TGCGCCAGCAGCCCAGCCTTGGGGGAGAACACCTATGGCTACACCTTC. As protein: CASSPALGENTYGYTF.

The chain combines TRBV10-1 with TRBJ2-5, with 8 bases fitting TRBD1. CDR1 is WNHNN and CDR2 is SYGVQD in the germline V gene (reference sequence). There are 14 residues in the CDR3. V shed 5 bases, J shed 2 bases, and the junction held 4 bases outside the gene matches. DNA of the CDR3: TGCGCCAGCAGTAAAGGACAGGGTCAAGAGACCCAGTACTTC. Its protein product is CASSKGQGQETQYF.

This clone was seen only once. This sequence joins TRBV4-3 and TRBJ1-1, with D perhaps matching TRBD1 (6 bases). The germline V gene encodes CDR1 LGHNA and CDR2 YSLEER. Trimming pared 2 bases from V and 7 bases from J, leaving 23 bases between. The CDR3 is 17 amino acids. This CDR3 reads CASSQTLGGWGTVEAFF. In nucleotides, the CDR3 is TGCGCCAGCAGCCAAACCCTAGGGGGGTGGGGCACTGTTGAAGCTTTCTTT.

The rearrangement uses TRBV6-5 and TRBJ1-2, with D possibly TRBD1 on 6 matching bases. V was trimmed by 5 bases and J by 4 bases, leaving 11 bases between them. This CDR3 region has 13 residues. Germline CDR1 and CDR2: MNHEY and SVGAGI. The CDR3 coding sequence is TGTGCCAGCAGTAGAGGGGGGGCCTATGGCTACACCTTC. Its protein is CASSRGGAYGYTF.

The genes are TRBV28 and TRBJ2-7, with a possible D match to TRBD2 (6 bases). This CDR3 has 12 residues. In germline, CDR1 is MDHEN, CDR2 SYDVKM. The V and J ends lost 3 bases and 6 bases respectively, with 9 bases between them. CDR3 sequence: CASSLGTLEQYF. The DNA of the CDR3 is TGTGCCAGCAGTTTGGGGACTCTCGAGCAGTACTTC. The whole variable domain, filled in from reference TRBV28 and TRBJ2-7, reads DVKVTQSSRYLVKRTGEKVFLECVQDMDHENMFWYRQDPGLGLRLIYFSYDVKMKEKGDIPEGYSVSREKKERFSLILESASTNQTSMYLCASSLGTLEQYFGPGTRLTVT.

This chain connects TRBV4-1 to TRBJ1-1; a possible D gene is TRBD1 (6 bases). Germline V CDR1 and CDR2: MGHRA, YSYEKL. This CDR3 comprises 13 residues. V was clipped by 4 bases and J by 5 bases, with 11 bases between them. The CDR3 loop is CASSPRGGTEAFF. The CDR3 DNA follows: TGCGCCAGCAGCCCGAGGGGGGGAACTGAAGCTTTCTTT.

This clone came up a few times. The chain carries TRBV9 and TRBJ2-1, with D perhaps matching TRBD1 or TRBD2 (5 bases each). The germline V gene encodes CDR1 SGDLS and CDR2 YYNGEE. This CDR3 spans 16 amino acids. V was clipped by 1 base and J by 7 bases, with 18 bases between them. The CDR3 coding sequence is TGTGCCAGCAGCGTAAGTCGGGACCCCTATGAAAATGAGCAGTTCTTC. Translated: CASSVSRDPYENEQFF.

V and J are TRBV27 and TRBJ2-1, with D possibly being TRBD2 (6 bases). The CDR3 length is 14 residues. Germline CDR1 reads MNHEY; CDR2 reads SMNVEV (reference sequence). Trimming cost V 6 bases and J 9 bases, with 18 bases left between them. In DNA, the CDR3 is TGTGCCAGCAGCCTTGACCGCCGAGCGGGTGAGCAGTTCTTC. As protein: CASSLDRRAGEQFF.

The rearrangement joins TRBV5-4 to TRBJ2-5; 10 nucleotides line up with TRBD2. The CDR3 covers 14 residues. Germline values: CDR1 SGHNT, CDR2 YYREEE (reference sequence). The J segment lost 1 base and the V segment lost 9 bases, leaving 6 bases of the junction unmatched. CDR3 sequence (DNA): TGTGCCATTCGGGCTAGCGGGGGCCAAGAGACCCAGTACTTC. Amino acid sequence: CAIRASGGQETQYF. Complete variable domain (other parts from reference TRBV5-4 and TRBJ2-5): ETGVTQSPTHLIKTRGQQVTLRCSSQSGHNTVSWYQQALGQGPQFIFQYYREEENGRGNFPPRFSGLQFPNYSSELNVNALELDDSALYLCAIRASGGQETQYFGPGTRLLVL.

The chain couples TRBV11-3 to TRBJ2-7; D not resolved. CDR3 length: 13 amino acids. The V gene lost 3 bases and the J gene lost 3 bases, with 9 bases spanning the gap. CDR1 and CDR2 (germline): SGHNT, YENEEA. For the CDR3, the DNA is TGTGCCAGCAGCTTGGGCAGATACTACGAGCAGTACTTC. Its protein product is CASSLGRYYEQYF.

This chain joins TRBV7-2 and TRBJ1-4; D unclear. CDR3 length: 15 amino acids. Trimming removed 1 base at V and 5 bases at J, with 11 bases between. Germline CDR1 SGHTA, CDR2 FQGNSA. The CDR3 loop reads CASSLDPQGNEKLFF. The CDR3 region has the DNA TGTGCCAGCAGCTTAGATCCTCAAGGGAATGAAAAACTGTTTTTT.

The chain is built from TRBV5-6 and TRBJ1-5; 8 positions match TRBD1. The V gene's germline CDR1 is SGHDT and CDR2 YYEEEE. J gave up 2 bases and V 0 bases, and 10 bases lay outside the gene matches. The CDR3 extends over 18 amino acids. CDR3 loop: CASSLGRQGAQGNQPQHF. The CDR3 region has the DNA TGTGCCAGCAGCTTGGGGCGGCAGGGGGCGCAGGGCAATCAGCCCCAGCATTTT.

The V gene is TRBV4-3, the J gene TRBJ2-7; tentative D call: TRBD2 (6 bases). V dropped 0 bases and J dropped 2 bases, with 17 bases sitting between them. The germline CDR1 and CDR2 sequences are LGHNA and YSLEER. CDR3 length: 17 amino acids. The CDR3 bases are TGCGCCAGCAGCCAAGAAGCGGCCGTCCGGGAGCCCTACGAGCAGTACTTC. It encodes CASSQEAAVREPYEQYF.

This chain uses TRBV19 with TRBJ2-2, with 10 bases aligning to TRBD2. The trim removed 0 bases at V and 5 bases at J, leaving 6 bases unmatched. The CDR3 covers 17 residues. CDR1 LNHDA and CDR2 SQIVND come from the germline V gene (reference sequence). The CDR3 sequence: CASSIDLAGGGTGELFF. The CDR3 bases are TGTGCCAGTAGTATAGATTTAGCGGGAGGCGGAACCGGGGAGCTGTTTTTT.